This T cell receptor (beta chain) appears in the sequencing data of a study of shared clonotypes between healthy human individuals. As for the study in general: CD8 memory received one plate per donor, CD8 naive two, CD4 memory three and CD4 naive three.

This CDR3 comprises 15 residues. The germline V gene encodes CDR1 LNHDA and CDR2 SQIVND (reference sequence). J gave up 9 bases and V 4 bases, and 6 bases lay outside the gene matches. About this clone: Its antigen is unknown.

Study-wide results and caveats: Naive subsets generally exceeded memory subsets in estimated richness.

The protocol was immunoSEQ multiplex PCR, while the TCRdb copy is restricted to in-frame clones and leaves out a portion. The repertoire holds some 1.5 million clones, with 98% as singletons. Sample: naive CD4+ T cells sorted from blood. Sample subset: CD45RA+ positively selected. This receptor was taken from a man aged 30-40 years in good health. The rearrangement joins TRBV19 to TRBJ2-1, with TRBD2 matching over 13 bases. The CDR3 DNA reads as TGTGCCAGTAGTAAAGGACTAGCGGGAGTTACTGAGCAGTTCTTC. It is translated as CASSKGLAGVTEQFF.